This T cell receptor (beta chain) stems from a study of T cells after yellow fever vaccination. Study-level information: For low cell numbers, libraries were made with SMART-Seq v4 Ultra Low Input. Study-wide results and caveats: Weaker, the secondary response had a peak occurring faster, on day 5 versus 15.

Production of TCR cDNA was by 5'RACE template switching, which also added a universal primer site and UMIs. In TCRdb, the 5' RACE reads were re-called with MiXCR into one record per CDR3 protein. The sample has hundreds of thousands of distinct CDR3 sequences; approximately 9% are singletons. This clonotype was detected ten times or more. Its antigen is not known. The V and J ends lost 6 bases and 3 bases respectively, with 5 bases between them. The CDR3 length is 12 residues. The clonotype originates from a young man who received the YFV17D yellow fever vaccine. Sample: PBMCs, taken on the day of the first yellow fever vaccination. J is TRBJ2-2 and V is TRBV12-3 or TRBV12-4, with no clear D. CDR3 DNA sequence: TGTGCCAGCAGCAAAGACACCGGGGAGCTGTTTTTT. Its protein product is CASSKDTGELFF.